Presented here are 18 T cell receptor beta chains from one specimen sequenced in a study of T cell changes during pregnancy in multiple sclerosis. TCRdb keeps only in-frame clones here, not all; method: immunoSEQ multiplex PCR. The sample holds some 80,000 clones, 90% to 95% seen once. This specimen was peripheral blood, taken before pregnancy. These receptors originate from a female donor with multiple sclerosis, enrolled in a pregnancy study.

The chain carries TRBV5-6 and TRBJ2-1, with TRBD2 matching 13 bases. The CDR3 has 16 residues. Unmatched junction bases numbered 6, after V lost 1 base and J lost 8 bases. Per the germline V gene, CDR1 is SGHDT and CDR2 is YYEEEE. The CDR3 nucleotides read TGTGCCAGCAGCTTGCGACTAGCGGGAGGTTTTCATGAGCAGTTCTTC. Translation gives CASSLRLAGGFHEQFF.

The V gene is TRBV5-8, the J gene TRBJ1-5, with D perhaps TRBD1 (5 bases). The CDR3 totals 16 residues. CDR1 SGHTS and CDR2 YDEGEE come from the germline V gene. V was clipped by 0 bases and J by 2 bases, with 12 bases between them. CDR3 DNA sequence: TGTGCCAGCAGCTTGGATACAGGTTGGGGCAATCAGCCCCAGCATTTT. It specifies CASSLDTGWGNQPQHF.

This clone has just a few counts. The chain links TRBV19 to TRBJ2-3; unclear D gene. Trimming removed 0 bases from V and 4 bases from J, with 8 bases in between. The germline gives CDR1 LNHDA, CDR2 SQIVND (reference sequence). CDR3 length equals 14 residues. CDR3 DNA: TGTGCCAGTAGTATAGACCCTAGTTCAGATACGCAGTATTTT. Residues: CASSIDPSSDTQYF.

V gene TRBV6-1 combines with J gene TRBJ2-7, with 7 bases matching TRBD2. The CDR3 loop spans 12 amino acids. With V trimmed by 5 bases and J by 6 bases, 4 bases remained unmatched. Per germline, CDR1 MNHNS and CDR2 SASEGT. CDR3 in amino acids: CASSSTSAEQYF. CDR3 bases: TGTGCCAGCAGTTCCACTAGCGCCGAGCAGTACTTC.

The chain carries TRBV6-6 and TRBJ2-7; a possible D gene is TRBD2 (5 bases). The CDR3 is made up of 14 amino acids. The germline CDR1 and CDR2 sequences are MNHNY and SVGAGI (reference sequence). Deletions cut 8 bases from V and 6 bases from J, with 20 bases between. CDR3 loop: CASSSPGSRSEQYF. DNA for the CDR3: TGTGCCAGCTCCTCCCCGGGATCCCGCTCCGAGCAGTACTTC.

This clone was counted once. The V call is TRBV9, the J call TRBJ2-3; D might be TRBD2 (6 bases). Germline V CDR1 and CDR2: SGDLS, YYNGEE. Between the trimmed V and J ends, which lost 0 bases and 0 bases, there was a span of 11 bases. This CDR3 region has 16 residues. This chain's CDR3 is CASSVGVGGSTDTQYF. DNA of the CDR3: TGTGCCAGCAGCGTAGGGGTGGGGGGAAGCACAGATACGCAGTATTTT.

The chain combines TRBV11-2 with TRBJ2-1; possibly TRBD2 for D (7 bases). The CDR3 runs 16 residues. In germline, CDR1 is SGHAT, CDR2 FQNNGV. Trimming stripped 5 bases from V and 7 bases from J, with 21 bases between. The CDR3 DNA reads TGTGCCAGCAGCCCCTGGGGGGGCGGAGGAGAAAATGAGCAGTTCTTC. It is translated as CASSPWGGGGENEQFF.

This sequence joins TRBV11-1 and TRBJ1-1; D uncertain. V was shortened by 5 bases and J by 4 bases, with 8 bases between the two germline ends. Germline V lookup: CDR1 SGHAT, CDR2 FQDESV (reference sequence). CDR3 size: 12 residues. Here the CDR3 reads CASSLRLTEAFF. Here the CDR3 DNA reads TGTGCCAGCAGCCTTCGACTCACTGAAGCTTTCTTT.

This sequence joins TRBV5-6 and TRBJ2-7; D is unclear. CDR3 length: 15 amino acids. The germline V gene has CDR1 SGHDT and CDR2 YYEEEE. V lost 0 bases and J 4 bases, leaving 14 bases between the germline ends. The CDR3 reads CASSLGFGGKYEQYF. CDR3 nucleotide sequence: TGTGCCAGCAGCTTGGGTTTCGGCGGCAAATACGAGCAGTACTTC. Full variable domain (remainder filled in from reference TRBV5-6 and TRBJ2-7): DAGVTQSPTHLIKTRGQQVTLRCSPKSGHDTVSWYQQALGQGPQFIFQYYEEEERQRGNFPDRFSGHQFPNYSSELNVNALLLGDSALYLCASSLGFGGKYEQYFGPGTRLTVT.

V and J are TRBV27 and TRBJ1-2; 7 bases are shared with TRBD1. V trimming: 6 bases; J trimming: 2 bases; junction bases outside the gene matches: 6. CDR3 length: 14 amino acids. CDR1 is MNHEY and CDR2 is SMNVEV in the germline V gene (reference sequence). The CDR3 DNA reads TGTGCCAGCAGCTCTACAGGGGTAAACTATGGCTACACCTTC. It specifies CASSSTGVNYGYTF.

The chain combines TRBV5-8 with TRBJ2-7, with 9 bases lining up with TRBD2. Germline assignment: CDR1 SGHTS and CDR2 YDEGEE. This CDR3 spans 14 amino acids. The V segment lost 4 bases and the J segment 2 bases; nucleotides outside the gene matches: 4. For the CDR3, the DNA is TGTGCCAGCAGCCCTACTAGCGGGCCCTACGAGCAGTACTTC. Translated, it gives CASSPTSGPYEQYF. Based on the CDR3 plus reference TRBV5-8 and TRBJ2-7, the full variable domain is EAGVTQSPTHLIKTRGQQATLRCSPISGHTSVYWYQQALGLGLQFLLWYDEGEERNRGNFPPRFSGRQFPNYSSELNVNALELEDSALYLCASSPTSGPYEQYFGPGTRLTVT.

The chain links TRBV5-5 to TRBJ2-7; possible D gene TRBD2, 6 bases. The CDR3 has 13 amino acids. Trimming took 2 bases from V and 1 from J, leaving 7 bases between them. Germline-derived CDR1 and CDR2 are SGHKS and YYEKEE (reference sequence). The CDR3 loop is CASSLAGSYEQYF. DNA for the CDR3: TGTGCCAGCAGCTTAGCGGGTTCCTACGAGCAGTACTTC.

The chain links TRBV5-5 to TRBJ2-6, with D unclear. This CDR3 region has 17 residues. The ends were cut back, 4 bases at V and 2 bases at J, with 16 bases in the middle. Germline CDR1 SGHKS, CDR2 YYEKEE (reference sequence). CDR3: CASSLPGQVAGANVLTF. DNA for the CDR3: TGTGCCAGCAGCCTACCCGGCCAGGTCGCTGGGGCCAACGTCCTGACTTTC.

The chain couples TRBV28 to TRBJ2-1; D possibly corresponds to TRBD1 (6 bases). This CDR3 is built from 14 residues. Germline lookup yields CDR1 MDHEN and CDR2 SYDVKM. The V end lost 2 bases, the J end lost 3 bases, and 8 bases lay between the germline ends. This CDR3 reads CASSLMDSYNEQFF. The CDR3 DNA reads as TGTGCCAGCAGTTTAATGGACAGCTACAATGAGCAGTTCTTC.

This sequence joins TRBV7-9 and TRBJ2-3; TRBD2 matches 10 bases. This CDR3 has 15 amino acids. The V gene end was trimmed by 1 base and the J gene end by 6 bases; junction bases not matched to a gene: 4. CDR1 is SEHNR, CDR2 FQNEAQ, per germline (reference sequence). CDR3 DNA: TGTGCCAGCAGCTTAGAACTAGCGGGGCGGGATACGCAGTATTTT. Protein: CASSLELAGRDTQYF.

The chain couples TRBV2 to TRBJ2-5, with 9 bases that match TRBD2. V trimming: 6 bases; J trimming: 5 bases; junction bases outside the gene matches: 7. In germline, CDR1 is SNHLY, CDR2 FYNNEI. This CDR3 contains 14 residues. This CDR3 is CASRAGTSSETQYF. The DNA for the CDR3 is TGTGCCAGCAGAGCCGGGACTAGCTCGGAGACCCAGTACTTC.

This chain connects TRBV5-1 to TRBJ2-1, with TRBD2 matching over 7 bases. V lost 1 base and J lost 8; bases outside the gene matches: 12. The CDR3 has 16 amino acids. The germline CDR1 and CDR2 sequences are SGHRS and YFSETQ. CDR3 DNA: TGCGCCAGCAGCTTGTATTTATCTAGCGGACGGGATGAGCAGTTCTTC. As protein: CASSLYLSSGRDEQFF.

V is TRBV7-2 and J is TRBJ2-3; D gene uncertain. This CDR3 region has 16 residues. The V gene lost 5 bases and the J gene lost 0 bases, with 15 bases spanning the gap. Germline V gene lookup returns CDR1 SGHTA and CDR2 FQGNSA. The CDR3 DNA sequence: TGTGCCAGCAGCCCCCCAGTGAATCCTAGCACAGATACGCAGTATTTT. Encoded protein: CASSPPVNPSTDTQYF.